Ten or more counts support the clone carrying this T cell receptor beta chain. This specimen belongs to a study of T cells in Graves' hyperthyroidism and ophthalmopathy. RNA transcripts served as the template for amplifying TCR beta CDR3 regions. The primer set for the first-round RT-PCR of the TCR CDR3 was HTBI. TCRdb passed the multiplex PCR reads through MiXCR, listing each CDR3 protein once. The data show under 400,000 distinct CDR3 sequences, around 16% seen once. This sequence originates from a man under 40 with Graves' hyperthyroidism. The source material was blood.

CDR3 nucleotide sequence: TGTGCCAGCAGTGTAGCGTTCAGCACAGATACGCAGTATTTT. Translation gives CASSVAFSTDTQYF. The genes are TRBV6-1 and TRBJ2-3; possible D gene TRBD2, 5 bases. Germline CDR1 MNHNS, CDR2 SASEGT. The CDR3 totals 14 residues. The ends were cut back, 4 bases at V and 0 bases at J, with 8 bases in the middle.